Below are 6 T cell receptor beta chains sequenced from a single sample in a study of blood T cell repertoires in COVID-19. Profiling relied on immunoSEQ multiplex PCR, and the TCRdb table lists in-frame clones only, not all of them. The table includes a few hundred thousand clones, about 84% detected once. The sample consisted of peripheral blood. The origin of the receptors is a human donor in a cohort sampled during active COVID-19.

The rearrangement joins TRBV19 to TRBJ1-1; 7 positions agree with TRBD1. Trimming at V came to 7 bases and at J to 0 bases, leaving 17 bases not matched to a gene. The length of the CDR3 is 18 residues. Per germline, CDR1 LNHDA and CDR2 SQIVND (reference sequence). This CDR3 is CASNSRTGKTTLNTEAFF. The CDR3 DNA reads as TGTGCCAGTAACTCAAGGACAGGAAAAACGACTTTGAACACTGAAGCTTTCTTT.

The genes are TRBV9 and TRBJ1-6, with D maybe TRBD1 (6 bases). The V gene lost 0 bases and the J gene lost 2 bases, with 6 bases spanning the gap. The CDR3 sequence is 15 residues long. Germline CDR1 is SGDLS and CDR2 is YYNGEE. The chain's CDR3 is CASSVEGAYNSPLHF. In nucleotides, the CDR3 is TGTGCCAGCAGCGTAGAGGGGGCCTATAATTCACCCCTCCACTTT.

The gene calls are TRBV4-2 and TRBJ2-1, with D tentatively TRBD2 (6 bases). The CDR3 has 15 residues. Trimming stripped 1 base from V and 7 bases from J, with 14 bases between. Germline assignment: CDR1 LGHNA and CDR2 YNFKEQ. The CDR3 loop reads CASSQAGVGGNEQFF. The CDR3 region has the DNA TGTGCCAGCAGCCAAGCGGGGGTTGGGGGGAATGAGCAGTTCTTC.

In its sample, this clone was seen a few times. Written as DNA, the CDR3 is TGTGCCAGCAGCTCAGGGGCAGGGGGCTGGGAGCAGTACTTC. Amino acids: CASSSGAGGWEQYF. The chain employs TRBV6-6 and TRBJ2-7, with 8 bases aligning to TRBD1. Germline V lookup: CDR1 MNHNY, CDR2 SVGAGI (reference sequence). The CDR3 sequence is 14 residues long. V gave up 6 bases and J gave up 7 bases; unmatched junction bases: 11.

The chain combines TRBV18 with TRBJ1-1, with unresolved D. This CDR3 is 13 amino acids long. The germline gives CDR1 KGHSH, CDR2 LQKENI. Trimming took off 1 base at V and 7 bases at J, with 10 bases between the two ends. CDR3 in amino acids: CASSPLRDNEAFF. In nucleotides, the CDR3 is TGTGCCAGCTCACCACTGCGAGACAATGAAGCTTTCTTT.

This chain links TRBV4-1 with TRBJ2-2; 8 bases fit TRBD2. Germline trimming cut 2 bases from V and 3 bases from J; bases unmatched to any gene: 5. Germline lookup yields CDR1 MGHRA and CDR2 YSYEKL. The CDR3 is 16 amino acids. CDR3 sequence reads: CASSQRAGVDTGELFF. Written as DNA, the CDR3 is TGCGCCAGCAGCCAAAGAGCGGGAGTTGACACCGGGGAGCTGTTTTTT.